Presented here are 5 T cell receptor beta chains from one specimen sequenced in a study of blood T cell repertoires in COVID-19. Method: immunoSEQ multiplex PCR; TCRdb's copy keeps in-frame clones and lacks some. This table holds hundreds of thousands of clones, about 82% found once. Sequenced material: peripheral blood. These receptors came from a man aged 45-65 years with COVID-19, enrolled during active disease.

This sequence joins TRBV3-1 (or the pseudogene TRBV3-2) and TRBJ2-2; 10 bases map to TRBD1. The CDR3 loop spans 16 amino acids. V lost 4 bases to trimming and J lost 2 bases; unmatched junction nucleotides: 4. The V gene's germline CDR1 is LGHDT and CDR2 YNNKEL (reference sequence). CDR3 loop: CASSPGTGANTGELFF. The DNA for the CDR3 is TGTGCCAGCAGCCCCGGGACAGGGGCAAACACCGGGGAGCTGTTTTTT.

This clone came up once. The chain combines TRBV7-8 with TRBJ1-5; a weak D match, TRBD1 (5 bases). Between the trimmed V and J ends, which lost 4 bases and 0 bases, there was a span of 13 bases. This CDR3 region has 16 residues. Germline V gene sequence: CDR1 SGHVS, CDR2 FQNEAQ. The CDR3 sequence is CASSSLGPTSNQPQHF. CDR3 DNA: TGTGCCAGCAGCTCTCTGGGGCCGACTAGCAATCAGCCCCAGCATTTT.

V gene TRBV19 combines with J gene TRBJ2-5; D is undetermined. Per germline, CDR1 LNHDA and CDR2 SQIVND (reference sequence). The CDR3 is 11 amino acids. Trimming pared 7 bases from V and 4 bases from J, leaving 7 bases between. The CDR3 DNA is TGTGCCAGTACCATCGGAGAGACCCAGTACTTC. Translated: CASTIGETQYF.

V usage is TRBV7-2 and J usage is TRBJ1-3; the match to TRBD1 covers 7 bases. V gave up 5 bases and J gave up 4 bases; unmatched junction bases: 8. Germline CDR1 SGHTA, CDR2 FQGNSA. The CDR3 is made up of 15 amino acids. The CDR3 DNA follows: TGTGCCAGCAGCCAAAACAGGGGTGCAGGAAACACCATATATTTT. It specifies CASSQNRGAGNTIYF.

This sequence joins TRBV2 and TRBJ2-1; TRBD2 matches 14 bases. CDR1 is SNHLY and CDR2 is FYNNEI in the germline V gene. J lost 2 bases, V lost 5 bases, and 8 bases had no gene match. The CDR3 length is 18 residues. CDR3 region: CASSFTGLAGVPYNEQFF. For the CDR3, the DNA is TGTGCCAGCAGTTTTACGGGACTAGCGGGGGTTCCCTACAATGAGCAGTTCTTC.